The 16 T cell receptor beta chains presented below share a single source sample, sequenced in a study of blood T cells in healthy people across ages. A second about 6 to 12 cycle PCR used barcoded and J-beta primers. Each CDR3 protein gets one entry after TCRdb re-called the 5' RACE reads with MiXCR. The sample has over 1,200,000 distinct CDR3 sequences; around 55% are singletons. The specimen was blood. All receptors derive from a young man in good health.

The V and J genes are TRBV4-2 and TRBJ1-2; 7 bases line up with TRBD1. V gave up 3 bases and J gave up 8 bases; unmatched junction bases: 9. CDR1 and CDR2 (germline): LGHNA, YNFKEQ. The CDR3 consists of 14 residues. CDR3 residues: CASSQTDRADGYTF. DNA for the CDR3: TGTGCCAGCAGCCAGACCGACAGGGCGGACGGCTACACCTTC.

This chain links TRBV10-3 with TRBJ2-7, with 11 bases fitting TRBD1. The CDR3 is 17 residues long. V lost 3 bases, J lost 1 base, and 8 bases stayed unmatched. CDR1 is ENHRY, CDR2 SYGVKD, per germline. The CDR3 loop is CAISDKPGTGGSYEQYF. In DNA form, the CDR3 reads TGTGCCATCAGTGATAAGCCCGGGACAGGGGGTTCCTACGAGCAGTACTTC.

This clonotype turned up a few times. The V and J genes are TRBV4-1 and TRBJ2-1; D is unresolved. The V gene lost 2 bases and the J gene lost 3 bases, with 17 bases spanning the gap. The CDR3 contains 17 residues. Looked up from germline, CDR1 is MGHRA and CDR2 is YSYEKL. The CDR3 protein is CASSQPDSGGYYNEQFF. The CDR3 DNA is TGCGCCAGCAGCCAACCGGATTCGGGCGGCTACTACAATGAGCAGTTCTTC.

The chain is built from TRBV29-1 and TRBJ2-3, with D perhaps matching TRBD2 (7 bases). V lost 2 bases and J lost 5, with 14 bases in between. Germline CDR1 SQVTM, CDR2 ANQGSEA. The CDR3 has 14 amino acids. The CDR3 nucleotides are TGCAGCGTTGAACTAGCGGAGGGGGGAGATACGCAGTATTTT. Translated, it gives CSVELAEGGDTQYF.

This clonotype appeared a few times. The J gene is TRBJ2-5, the V gene TRBV20-1; no clear D. The CDR3 extends over 10 amino acids. V lost 5 bases to trimming and J lost 5 bases, with 6 bases between them. Germline CDR1 is DFQATT and CDR2 is SNEGSKA (reference sequence). The CDR3 here is CSAGRETQYF. The CDR3, as DNA: TGCAGTGCTGGGCGGGAGACCCAGTACTTC.

In its sample, this clonotype was seen a few times. The rearrangement uses TRBV2 and TRBJ1-6; D might be TRBD1 (6 bases). Germline-derived CDR1 and CDR2 are SNHLY and FYNNEI. The CDR3 totals 15 residues. Trimming took 9 bases from V and 7 from J, leaving 19 bases between them. Here the CDR3 reads CASRRGPSANSPLHF. CDR3 nucleotide sequence: TGTGCCAGTAGACGGGGGCCGTCTGCAAATTCACCCCTCCACTTT.

This chain links TRBV7-9 with TRBJ2-6; D not resolved. The germline CDR1 and CDR2 sequences are SEHNR and FQNEAQ (reference sequence). The CDR3 length is 15 residues. V lost 5 bases, J lost 3 bases, and 11 bases lay in between. CDR3 nucleotide sequence: TGTGCCAGCAGCACCGCTAACAGTGGGGCCAACGTCCTGACTTTC. Translating it yields CASSTANSGANVLTF. Complete variable domain (other parts from reference TRBV7-9 and TRBJ2-6): DTGVSQNPRHKITKRGQNVTFRCDPISEHNRLYWYRQTLGQGPEFLTYFQNEAQLEKSRLLSDRFSAERPKGSFSTLEIQRTEQGDSAMYLCASSTANSGANVLTFGAGSRLTVL.

The V and J genes are TRBV4-1 and TRBJ2-5, with D perhaps TRBD2 (5 bases). V was clipped by 1 base and J by 11 bases, with 23 bases between them. This CDR3 is 16 amino acids long. The germline CDR1 and CDR2 sequences are MGHRA and YSYEKL. The CDR3 region is CASSQGRAAMAFEQYF. CDR3 coding DNA: TGCGCCAGCAGCCAAGGTCGAGCGGCCATGGCGTTTGAGCAGTACTTC.

This clonotype was recorded a few times. The rearrangement links TRBV4-3 to TRBJ1-1; the match to TRBD1 covers 8 bases. From germline, CDR1 is LGHNA and CDR2 YSLEER. This CDR3 spans 16 amino acids. V dropped 4 bases and J dropped 4; count of bases not matched to a gene: 11. The CDR3 region has the DNA TGCGCCAGCAGCCCATACGGACAGGGAAGGATCACTGAAGCTTTCTTT. Translating gives CASSPYGQGRITEAFF.

V gene TRBV5-1 combines with J gene TRBJ2-1; 7 positions agree with TRBD2. V shed 3 bases and J 0 bases; nucleotides not matched to a gene: 6. CDR3 length equals 16 residues. Germline V gives CDR1 SGHRS, CDR2 YFSETQ. The CDR3 sequence: CASSSRLAASYNEQFF. CDR3 nucleotide sequence: TGCGCCAGCAGCTCCAGGCTAGCGGCCTCCTACAATGAGCAGTTCTTC. Together with reference TRBV5-1 and TRBJ2-1, the CDR3 gives the full variable domain: KAGVTQTPRYLIKTRGQQVTLSCSPISGHRSVSWYQQTPGQGLQFLFEYFSETQRNKGNFPGRFSGRQFSNSRSEMNVSTLELGDSALYLCASSSRLAASYNEQFFGPGTRLTVL.

The rearrangement joins TRBV27 to TRBJ2-7; no definite D call. The CDR3 spans 13 residues. The V and J ends lost 8 bases and 2 bases respectively, with 13 bases between them. Germline loops: CDR1 MNHEY, CDR2 SMNVEV (reference sequence). Here the CDR3 DNA reads TGTGCCAGCGCCCCCACAGAGGCCTACGAGCAGTACTTC. Translating gives CASAPTEAYEQYF.

This clonotype was seen once. The gene calls are TRBV9 and TRBJ2-7, with TRBD2 as a possible D gene (6 bases). Germline V gives CDR1 SGDLS, CDR2 YYNGEE. This CDR3 contains 14 residues. Trimming removed 3 bases from V and 12 bases from J, with 22 bases in between. The chain's CDR3 is CASSGRPSEETLYF. CDR3 nucleotide sequence: TGTGCCAGCAGCGGGAGACCTAGCGAGGAGACCCTGTACTTC.

The chain carries TRBV29-1 and TRBJ1-1, with D hard to call. The V end was cut by 6 bases, the J end by 3 bases, with 11 bases between. From germline, CDR1 is SQVTM and CDR2 ANQGSEA. The CDR3 extends over 12 amino acids. The CDR3 DNA is TGCAGCGTACCCGGAGAGCACACTGAAGCTTTCTTT. Its protein product is CSVPGEHTEAFF.

This rearrangement joins TRBV15 to TRBJ2-4; D not certain. There are 14 residues in the CDR3. Germline CDR1 reads LNHNV; CDR2 reads YYDKDF (reference sequence). The V gene lost 0 bases and the J gene lost 9 bases, with 12 bases spanning the gap. The CDR3, as DNA: TGTGCCACCAGCAGAGATCGGAGCGTGGGCATTCAGTACTTC. Residues: CATSRDRSVGIQYF.

The chain carries TRBV4-1 and TRBJ1-4; perhaps TRBD1 as D (5 bases). CDR3 length equals 18 residues. CDR1 is MGHRA, CDR2 YSYEKL, per germline. Trimming removed 0 bases from V and 3 bases from J, with 17 bases in between. The CDR3 sequence: CASSQERRLGQSNEKLFF. In DNA form, the CDR3 reads TGCGCCAGCAGCCAAGAACGTCGGTTGGGGCAGTCTAATGAAAAACTGTTTTTT.

The chain couples TRBV20-1 to TRBJ2-3; D tentatively reads TRBD1 or TRBD2 (5 bases each). Germline V gene sequence: CDR1 DFQATT, CDR2 SNEGSKA (reference sequence). The CDR3 runs to 14 residues. Trimming took off 3 bases at V and 3 bases at J, with 13 bases between the two ends. The CDR3 DNA is TGCAGTGCTAGCTCGGGGCTGGGGACAGATACGCAGTATTTT. This sequence encodes CSASSGLGTDTQYF.